Listed below are T cell receptor beta chains from one sample, sequenced in a study of blood T cell repertoires in COVID-19. Generated by immunoSEQ multiplex PCR, the TCRdb table keeps only in-frame clones and is missing some. Among more than 110,000 clones, approximately 87% were seen once, and the ten largest hold more than 4%. The sequenced sample was peripheral blood. All receptors come from a woman aged 40-49 years with acute or convalescent COVID-19. Both conserved end residues are part of each CDR3. The D gene is left open where the match is weak. Only part of the rows carry a size: once, few, many, or a class if the clone is expanded.

v_call	clone_size	d_call	cdr3_length	j_call	cdr3_nt	cdr3_aa
TRBV19	-	-	13	TRBJ1-2	TGTGCCAGTAGTATGCCCACTGATTATGGCTACACCTTC	CASSMPTDYGYTF
TRBV6-4	-	TRBD1	14	TRBJ1-2	TGTGCCAGCAGCTCGGACAGGGGAGGTGGTGGCTACACCTTC	CASSSDRGGGGYTF
TRBV28	-	TRBD2	15	TRBJ2-1	TGTGCCAGCAGGAGCGGGGGGGTTTCCTACAATGAGCAGTTCTTC	CASRSGGVSYNEQFF
TRBV5-5	-	TRBD1	15	TRBJ1-1	TGTGCCAGCAGCTTGCAGGGGGCTACGAACACTGAAGCTTTCTTT	CASSLQGATNTEAFF
TRBV28	-	-	16	TRBJ1-2	TGTGCCAGCAGTTTAAGGTCCGGCGGGGGCGTGAGGGGCTACACCTTC	CASSLRSGGGVRGYTF
TRBV7-2	-	-	16	TRBJ2-6	TGTGCCAGCAGCTTAGTTGCAGGGGCAGGGGCCAACGTCCTGACTTTC	CASSLVAGAGANVLTF
TRBV6-6	-	-	14	TRBJ1-5	TGTGCCAGCAGTTACTCACAGCCGGGACAGCCCCAGCATTTT	CASSYSQPGQPQHF
TRBV28	-	TRBD1	13	TRBJ1-2	TGTGCCAGCAGAACCGGACAGGGCGGGGGCTACACCTTC	CASRTGQGGGYTF
TRBV6-5	-	-	16	TRBJ2-1	TGTGCCAGCAGTTACAGCTCGGGAGTAACCTACAATGAGCAGTTCTTC	CASSYSSGVTYNEQFF
TRBV28	once	-	14	TRBJ2-7	TGTGCCAGCAGTAAGGGGACTCCGGGCTACGAGCAGTACTTC	CASSKGTPGYEQYF
TRBV9	-	TRBD2	15	TRBJ2-7	TGTGCCAGCAGCGTAGGCGGGGGGACCCCCTACGAGCAGTACTTC	CASSVGGGTPYEQYF
TRBV6-5	-	-	14	TRBJ1-6	TGTGCCAGCAGTTATTTGGAGGGGAACTCACCCCTCCACTTT	CASSYLEGNSPLHF
TRBV30	-	-	15	TRBJ1-4	TGTGCCTGGAGTCCGGGGACAACAACTAATGAAAAACTGTTTTTT	CAWSPGTTTNEKLFF
TRBV5-6	once	TRBD2	18	TRBJ2-1	TGTGCCAGCAGCTTGGACGCAGCCGGGACTAGCGGGAGGGATGAGCAGTTCTTC	CASSLDAAGTSGRDEQFF
TRBV19	-	TRBD1	14	TRBJ1-5	TGTGCCAGTAGGGCCGGGACAGACAATCAGCCCCAGCATTTT	CASRAGTDNQPQHF
TRBV30	once	-	14	TRBJ2-1	TGTGCCTGGAGTCCGGGAGATTCCTACAATGAGCAGTTCTTC	CAWSPGDSYNEQFF
TRBV6-5	-	-	14	TRBJ2-5	TGTGCCAGCAGGCTGTTAAGGACGGGGGAGACCCAGTACTTC	CASRLLRTGETQYF
TRBV25-1	-	TRBD1	12	TRBJ1-2	TGTGCCAGCAGTTATACAGGGGTTGGCTACACCTTC	CASSYTGVGYTF
TRBV5-1	-	TRBD1	16	TRBJ2-7	TGCGCCAGCAGCCTTCCCGGGACAGGGTTTTATAACGAGCAGTACTTC	CASSLPGTGFYNEQYF
TRBV29-1	-	-	13	TRBJ1-2	TGCAGCATCGGGGGGGCAGGGTCGAATGGCTACACCTTC	CSIGGAGSNGYTF
TRBV4-3	-	-	17	TRBJ2-7	TGCGCCAGCAGCCAAGATCGAACTACCACAGGGACGGAAGAGCAGTACTTC	CASSQDRTTTGTEEQYF
TRBV29-1	-	-	11	TRBJ1-1	TGCAGCGTGGTTGGAGGGCTTGAAGCTTTCTTT	CSVVGGLEAFF
TRBV12-3/TRBV12-4	-	-	13	TRBJ1-1	TGTGCCAGCAGGGTCAGGGGAAACACTGAAGCTTTCTTT	CASRVRGNTEAFF
TRBV7-9	-	-	12	TRBJ2-7	TGTGCCAGCAGCTCAGGGACCTACGAGCAGTACTTC	CASSSGTYEQYF
TRBV2	-	-	12	TRBJ1-2	TGTGCCAGCGACATCGACGGATATGGCTACACCTTC	CASDIDGYGYTF
TRBV6-2/TRBV6-3	-	-	16	TRBJ2-2	TGTGCCAGCAGTTACGCGGTTGTCGCGAACACCGGGGAGCTGTTTTTT	CASSYAVVANTGELFF
TRBV28	-	TRBD1	17	TRBJ2-7	TGTGCCAGCAGTTCTCACTCTTGGACAGGTTTCTCCTACGAGCAGTACTTC	CASSSHSWTGFSYEQYF
TRBV6-2/TRBV6-3	-	-	17	TRBJ1-6	TGTGCCAGCAGTCTCAATCCAGGGGCAAGCTATAATTCACCCCTCCACTTT	CASSLNPGASYNSPLHF
TRBV10-3	-	-	13	TRBJ2-7	TGTGCCATCAGCGGGAGCGGATCGGGCGAGCAGTACTTC	CAISGSGSGEQYF
TRBV11-1	many	-	13	TRBJ1-6	TGTGCCAGCAGCTTAGCGCGGGAATCACCCCTCCACTTT	CASSLARESPLHF